This entry lists 13 T cell receptor beta chains sequenced from one sample in a study of T-cell memory formation after mild COVID-19. One entry per CDR3 protein, called by TCRdb with MiXCR from the 5' RACE reads. The profile shows about 400,000 distinct CDR3 sequences, 20% to 30% of them singletons. What was sequenced was PBMCs or a T cell subset sorted from them (not recorded which). These receptor sequences come from an adult woman who had mild COVID-19 (a few samples of this study predate the infection). Cell type and time point are not known.

This clonotype has only a few counts. V and J are TRBV6-5 and TRBJ2-5; D call uncertain. CDR1 MNHEY and CDR2 SVGAGI come from the germline V gene. CDR3 length: 14 residues. The V end lost 6 bases, the J end lost 5 bases, and 16 bases lay between the germline ends. CDR3 sequence reads: CASSPGQPRETQYF. In DNA, the CDR3 is TGTGCCAGCAGCCCTGGTCAGCCCCGGGAGACCCAGTACTTC.

This chain uses TRBV11-3 with TRBJ2-1, with 8 bases that match TRBD2. Germline V gene sequence: CDR1 SGHNT, CDR2 YENEEA. This CDR3 contains 15 residues. The junction had 5 bases not matched to a gene; V was cut back by 5 bases and J by 2 bases. In DNA form, the CDR3 reads TGTGCCAGCAGCCCGGGGGGGGATCCCTACAATGAGCAGTTCTTC. Translation: CASSPGGDPYNEQFF.

This clonotype was detected only a few times. The CDR3 region is CASSLQVNSPLHF. CDR3 nucleotides: TGTGCCAGCAGCCTACAAGTGAATTCACCCCTCCACTTT. This chain uses TRBV5-5 with TRBJ1-6; D gene unclear. This CDR3 has 13 residues. V lost 4 bases and J 7 bases, leaving 9 bases between the germline ends. The germline CDR1 and CDR2 sequences are SGHKS and YYEKEE (reference sequence).

The chain has TRBV19 and TRBJ1-2, with 7 bases identical to TRBD1. CDR1 is LNHDA and CDR2 is SQIVND in the germline V gene (reference sequence). The CDR3 is 14 residues long. After removal of 6 bases from V and 4 bases from J, the junction contained 8 bases not matched to a gene. For the CDR3, the DNA is TGTGCCAGTAGGAGACAGGGAGAGTTCTATGGCTACACCTTC. Protein product: CASRRQGEFYGYTF.

Only a few counts were recorded for this clonotype. The chain's CDR3 is CASSYAGRYEQYF. The DNA of the CDR3 is TGTGCCAGCAGTTACGCAGGACGTTACGAGCAGTACTTC. The chain has TRBV6-5 and TRBJ2-7; no clear D gene. CDR1 is MNHEY and CDR2 is SVGAGI in the germline V gene. The CDR3 length is 13 residues. Trimming shortened V by 2 bases and J by 4 bases, and 9 bases separated the two germline ends.

A few counts support this clonotype. The V gene is TRBV5-6, the J gene TRBJ1-6, with unresolved D. CDR3 length: 14 amino acids. Germline CDR1 is SGHDT and CDR2 is YYEEEE. CDR3 protein: CAQRGSSYNSPLHF. In DNA, the CDR3 is TGTGCTCAGCGGGGTAGCTCCTATAATTCACCCCTCCACTTT.

The sample holds a few counts of this clonotype. Here the CDR3 DNA reads TGTGCCAGCAGCTCGCAGGAGTCGAATTCACCCCTCCACTTT. Translating gives CASSSQESNSPLHF. The rearrangement links TRBV27 to TRBJ1-6; D not certain. The CDR3 loop spans 14 amino acids. V shed 6 bases and J shed 7 bases, with 13 bases lying between them. Germline loops: CDR1 MNHEY, CDR2 SMNVEV (reference sequence).

This clonotype was seen only a few times. The V and J genes are TRBV9 and TRBJ1-2; D is undetermined. Germline-derived CDR1 and CDR2 are SGDLS and YYNGEE. The CDR3 length is 12 residues. V was pared by 4 bases and J by 8 bases, with 12 bases between. This CDR3 is CASSQAAGGYTF. The CDR3 DNA sequence: TGTGCCAGCAGCCAGGCCGCCGGGGGCTACACCTTC.

This clonotype was recorded many times. J is TRBJ2-7 and V is TRBV7-2; D might be TRBD1 (7 bases). The CDR3 extends over 16 amino acids. CDR1 is SGHTA and CDR2 is FQGNSA in the germline V gene. V was cut by 4 bases and J by 5 bases, with 21 bases left in between. DNA of the CDR3: TGTGCCAGCAGCTCGCAACAGGGGTCGGGACTGAACGAGCAGTACTTC. This encodes CASSSQQGSGLNEQYF.

The genes are TRBV12-3 or TRBV12-4 and TRBJ2-2; 8 nucleotides agree with TRBD2. V was clipped by 5 bases and J by 0 bases; unmatched bases: 5. This CDR3 has 16 residues. Here the CDR3 reads CASSDIAGTNTGELFF. The CDR3 DNA reads TGTGCCAGCAGTGACATAGCGGGGACGAACACCGGGGAGCTGTTTTTT.

The sample holds a few counts of this clonotype. The rearrangement uses TRBV15 and TRBJ2-1; D may be TRBD2 (5 bases). This CDR3 region has 16 residues. The V end lost 3 bases, the J end lost 3 bases, and 15 bases lay between the germline ends. Germline V CDR1 and CDR2: LNHNV, YYDKDF (reference sequence). The CDR3 sequence is CATSSQGSTIYNEQFF. DNA of the CDR3: TGTGCCACCAGCAGTCAAGGGAGTACCATCTACAATGAGCAGTTCTTC.

The chain joins TRBV18 to TRBJ1-2; D call uncertain. Trimming stripped 6 bases from V and 4 bases from J, with 12 bases between. The CDR3 contains 13 residues. CDR1 is KGHSH, CDR2 LQKENI, per germline. CDR3 in DNA: TGTGCCAGCTCGCAAGGGTTCTCCTATGGCTACACCTTC. Protein: CASSQGFSYGYTF.

A few counts support this clonotype. The chain carries TRBV20-1 and TRBJ2-1; 9 nucleotides line up with TRBD2. This CDR3 comprises 14 residues. Germline CDR1 is DFQATT and CDR2 is SNEGSKA (reference sequence). CDR3 residues: CSPLRSGGNNEQFF. CDR3 sequence (DNA): TGCAGCCCGCTACGGAGCGGGGGGAACAATGAGCAGTTCTTC.